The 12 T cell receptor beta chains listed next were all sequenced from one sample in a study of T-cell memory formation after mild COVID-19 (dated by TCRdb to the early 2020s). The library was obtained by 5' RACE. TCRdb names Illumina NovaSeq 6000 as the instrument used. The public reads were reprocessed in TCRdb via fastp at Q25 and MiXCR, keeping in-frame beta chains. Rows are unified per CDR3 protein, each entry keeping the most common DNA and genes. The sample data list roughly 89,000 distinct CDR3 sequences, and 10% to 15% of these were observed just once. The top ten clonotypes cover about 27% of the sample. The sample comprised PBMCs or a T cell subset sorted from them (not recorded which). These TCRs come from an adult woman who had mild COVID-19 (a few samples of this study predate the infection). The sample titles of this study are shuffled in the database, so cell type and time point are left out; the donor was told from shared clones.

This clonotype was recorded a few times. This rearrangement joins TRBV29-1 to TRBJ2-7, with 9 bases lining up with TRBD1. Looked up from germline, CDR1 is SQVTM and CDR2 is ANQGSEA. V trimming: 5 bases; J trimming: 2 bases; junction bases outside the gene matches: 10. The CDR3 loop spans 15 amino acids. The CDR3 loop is CSVTGTGKETYEQYF. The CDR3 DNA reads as TGCAGCGTTACAGGGACAGGGAAGGAAACCTACGAGCAGTACTTC.

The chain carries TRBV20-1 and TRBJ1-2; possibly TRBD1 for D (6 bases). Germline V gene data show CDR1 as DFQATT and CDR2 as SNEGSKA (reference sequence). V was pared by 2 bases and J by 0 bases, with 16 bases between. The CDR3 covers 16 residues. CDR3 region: CSARPQTGIANYGYTF. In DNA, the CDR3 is TGCAGTGCTAGACCACAGACAGGAATAGCTAACTATGGCTACACCTTC.

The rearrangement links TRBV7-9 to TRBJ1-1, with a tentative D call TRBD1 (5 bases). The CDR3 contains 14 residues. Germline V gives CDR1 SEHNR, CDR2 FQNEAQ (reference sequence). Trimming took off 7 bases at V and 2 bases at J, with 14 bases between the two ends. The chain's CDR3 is CASTWGFSNTEAFF. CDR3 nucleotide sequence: TGTGCCAGCACCTGGGGGTTCTCTAACACTGAAGCTTTCTTT.

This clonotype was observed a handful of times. CDR3 in amino acids: CASSLSLRGEQYF. CDR3 sequence (DNA): TGTGCCAGCAGCTTATCGTTAAGAGGCGAGCAGTACTTC. The genes are TRBV7-6 and TRBJ2-7; D uncertain. Germline V gene lookup returns CDR1 SGHVS and CDR2 FNYEAQ. The V and J ends lost 2 bases and 6 bases respectively, with 11 bases between them. CDR3 length: 13 amino acids.

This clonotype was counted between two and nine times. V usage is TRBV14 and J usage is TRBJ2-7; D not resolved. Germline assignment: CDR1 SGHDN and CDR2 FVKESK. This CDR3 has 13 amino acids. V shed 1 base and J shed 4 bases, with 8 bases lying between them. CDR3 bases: TGTGCCAGCAGCCAAGTAAATCAGTACGAGCAGTACTTC. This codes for CASSQVNQYEQYF.

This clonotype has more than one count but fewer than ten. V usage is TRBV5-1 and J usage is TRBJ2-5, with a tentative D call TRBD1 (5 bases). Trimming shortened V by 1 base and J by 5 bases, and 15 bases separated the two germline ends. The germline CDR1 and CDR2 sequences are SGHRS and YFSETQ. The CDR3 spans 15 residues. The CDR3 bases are TGCGCCAGCAGCTTGAAGGTCAGGGAAGTGGAGACCCAGTACTTC. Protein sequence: CASSLKVREVETQYF. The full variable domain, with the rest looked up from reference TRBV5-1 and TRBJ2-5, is KAGVTQTPRYLIKTRGQQVTLSCSPISGHRSVSWYQQTPGQGLQFLFEYFSETQRNKGNFPGRFSGRQFSNSRSEMNVSTLELGDSALYLCASSLKVREVETQYFGPGTRLLVL.

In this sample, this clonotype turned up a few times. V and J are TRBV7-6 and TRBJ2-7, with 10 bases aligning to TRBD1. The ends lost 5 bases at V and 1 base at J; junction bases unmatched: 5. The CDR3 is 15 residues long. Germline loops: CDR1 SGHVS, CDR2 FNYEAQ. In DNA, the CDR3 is TGTGCCAGCAGCGGACCGGACAGGGGGTCCTACGAGCAGTACTTC. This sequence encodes CASSGPDRGSYEQYF.

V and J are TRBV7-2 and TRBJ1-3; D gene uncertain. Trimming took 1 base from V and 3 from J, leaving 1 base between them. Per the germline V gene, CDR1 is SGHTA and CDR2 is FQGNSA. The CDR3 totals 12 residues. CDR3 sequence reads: CASSLVGNTIYF. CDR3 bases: TGTGCCAGCAGCTTAGTTGGAAACACCATATATTTT.

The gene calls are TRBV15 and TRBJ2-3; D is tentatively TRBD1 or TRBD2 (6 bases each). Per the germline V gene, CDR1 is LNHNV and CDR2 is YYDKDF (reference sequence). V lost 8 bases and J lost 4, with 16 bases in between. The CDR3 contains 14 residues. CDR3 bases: TGTGCCACCGCGGCTGCCGGGGGCCCAGATACGCAGTATTTT. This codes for CATAAAGGPDTQYF.

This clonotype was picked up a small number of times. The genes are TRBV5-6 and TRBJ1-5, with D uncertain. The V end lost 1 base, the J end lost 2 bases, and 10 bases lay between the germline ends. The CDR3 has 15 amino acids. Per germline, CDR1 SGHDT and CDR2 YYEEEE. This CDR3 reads CASSLRRVGNQPQHF. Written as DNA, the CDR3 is TGTGCCAGCAGCTTGCGGAGGGTGGGCAATCAGCCCCAGCATTTT.

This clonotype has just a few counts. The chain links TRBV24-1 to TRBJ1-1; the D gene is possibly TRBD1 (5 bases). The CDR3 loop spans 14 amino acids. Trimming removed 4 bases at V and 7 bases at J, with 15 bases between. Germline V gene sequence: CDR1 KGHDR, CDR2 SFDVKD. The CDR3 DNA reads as TGTGCCACCAGTGACTCGACCTGGGGGGGTGAAGCTTTCTTT. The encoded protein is CATSDSTWGGEAFF.

The CDR3 spells CASSYTRGHNSNQPQHF. CDR3 in DNA: TGTGCCAGCAGTTATACTCGGGGGCACAATAGCAATCAGCCCCAGCATTTT. The rearrangement links TRBV6-5 to TRBJ1-5; maybe TRBD1 (6 bases). Germline CDR1 is MNHEY and CDR2 is SVGAGI. The CDR3 totals 17 residues. Trimming pared 3 bases from V and 0 bases from J, leaving 15 bases between.